Sequencing of this TCR beta chain was carried out in a study of blood T cell repertoires in COVID-19. As for the study in general: Specimens from acute and convalescent COVID-19 originated in the United States, Italy and Spain.

This CDR3 has 17 residues. Germline values: CDR1 SGDLS, CDR2 YYNGEE. J lost 3 bases, V lost 5 bases, and 12 bases had no gene match. Study processing details: Reference gene primer amplification gave estimated nucleated cell counts. Some clones are missing from TCRdb's copy, which holds only in-frame ones; the method was immunoSEQ multiplex PCR. Clone size and the V and J calls come from that table; the DNA yielded D and trimming. Of about 80,000 clones in the sample, around 79% are singletons; the top ten hold roughly 5.6%. The receptor was derived from a man aged 50-60 years with active or convalescent COVID-19. Sequenced: peripheral blood. This chain connects TRBV9 to TRBJ2-5; 11 bases are a match to TRBD2. CDR3 DNA sequence: TGTGCCAGCAGTCTCCTCCGGAATAGCGGGGGGGAAGAGACCCAGTACTTC. It specifies CASSLLRNSGGEETQYF.